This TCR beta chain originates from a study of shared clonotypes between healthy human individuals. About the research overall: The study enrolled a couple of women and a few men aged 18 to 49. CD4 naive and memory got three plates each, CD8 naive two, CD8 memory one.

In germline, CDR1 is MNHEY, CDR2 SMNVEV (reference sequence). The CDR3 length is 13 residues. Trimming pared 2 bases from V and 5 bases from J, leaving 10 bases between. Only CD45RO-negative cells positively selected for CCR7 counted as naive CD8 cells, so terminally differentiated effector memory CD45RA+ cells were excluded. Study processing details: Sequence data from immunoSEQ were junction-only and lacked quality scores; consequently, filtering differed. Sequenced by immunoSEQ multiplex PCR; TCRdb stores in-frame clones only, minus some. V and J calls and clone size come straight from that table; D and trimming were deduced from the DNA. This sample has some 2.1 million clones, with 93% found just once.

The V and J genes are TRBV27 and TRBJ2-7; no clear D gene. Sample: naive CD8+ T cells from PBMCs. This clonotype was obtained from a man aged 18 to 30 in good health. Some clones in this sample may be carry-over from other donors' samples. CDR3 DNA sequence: TGTGCCAGCAGTTTACGGTCTTTGCACGAGCAGTACTTC. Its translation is CASSLRSLHEQYF.